One and the same sample provided the 25 T cell receptor beta chains below, sequenced in a study of regulatory T cells in long-lasting Graves disease. Noted time point: newly diagnosed GD, antithyroid drugs for less than 3 months. The TCR library was made from RNA extracted from PBMCs. Sequencing libraries for TCR beta were prepared with iRepertoire HTBI primers and Arm-PCR of CDR3 regions. MiXCR was run by TCRdb on the multiplex PCR reads, yielding one entry per CDR3 protein. The profile shows a few hundred thousand distinct CDR3 sequences, about 13% of them singletons. These records were also assigned to another study, of T cells in Graves' hyperthyroidism and ophthalmopathy.

Source: peripheral blood mononuclear cells (PBMCs), taken at new diagnosis, from a patient treated with antithyroid drugs. The receptor set was obtained from a man younger than 45 with Graves disease.

This clonotype occurred a few times. The chain carries TRBV19 and TRBJ2-2; no reliable D call. Germline CDR1 and CDR2: LNHDA and SQIVND (reference sequence). The CDR3 extends over 15 amino acids. V lost 3 bases and J lost 1, with 9 bases in between. The CDR3 DNA sequence: TGTGCCAGTAGTATTGTAGCAGGGAACACCGGGGAGCTGTTTTTT. Its protein product is CASSIVAGNTGELFF.

V usage is TRBV14 and J usage is TRBJ1-6; 8 bases line up with TRBD1. The CDR3 spans 15 residues. Trimming removed 4 bases from V and 9 bases from J; junction bases left unmatched: 8. The germline CDR1 and CDR2 sequences are SGHDN and FVKESK. CDR3 bases: TGTGCCAGCAGCCGAGTCCAGGGGGCGCGTTCACCCCTCCACTTT. Its translation: CASSRVQGARSPLHF.

This clonotype was recorded at least ten times. The genes are TRBV5-1 and TRBJ2-7, with 8 nucleotides matching TRBD1. The V gene's germline CDR1 is SGHRS and CDR2 YFSETQ. J lost 7 bases, V lost 4 bases, and 10 bases had no gene match. This CDR3 contains 14 residues. CDR3 sequence (DNA): TGCGCCAGCAGCCCCGGGACAGGTCAGCGAGAGCAGTACTTC. It yields the protein CASSPGTGQREQYF.

This clonotype was picked up a small number of times. The chain employs TRBV27 and TRBJ2-1; D gene ambiguous. The germline V gene encodes CDR1 MNHEY and CDR2 SMNVEV (reference sequence). The CDR3 contains 17 residues. Deletions cut 3 bases from V and 0 bases from J, with 15 bases between. Here the CDR3 DNA reads TGTGCCAGCAGTTTTTCCGAGTCCGGTAGCTCCTACAATGAGCAGTTCTTC. Its protein is CASSFSESGSSYNEQFF.

In its sample, this clonotype was seen many times. This chain connects TRBV6-4 to TRBJ1-5; D is undetermined. The length of the CDR3 is 15 residues. Germline-derived CDR1 and CDR2 are MRHNA and SNTAGT. Trimming left V 2 bases short and J 1 base short, with 9 bases between. The CDR3, as DNA: TGTGCCAGCAGTGACCAAGCGGGAAGCAATCAGCCCCAGCATTTT. The encoded protein is CASSDQAGSNQPQHF.

This clonotype came up a few times. The chain recombines TRBV6-1 with TRBJ1-2; D ambiguous. Germline V gene lookup returns CDR1 MNHNS and CDR2 SASEGT. V shed 7 bases and J shed 6 bases, with 12 bases lying between them. The CDR3 contains 12 residues. Here the CDR3 DNA reads TGTGCCAGCAAGGATACTCACAATGGCTACACCTTC. Translation: CASKDTHNGYTF.

The chain uses TRBV13 and TRBJ2-3; D uncertain. Trimming shortened V by 4 bases and J by 4 bases, and 9 bases separated the two germline ends. The CDR3 consists of 13 residues. Germline V gene lookup returns CDR1 PRHDT and CDR2 FYEKMQ (reference sequence). CDR3 protein: CASSSRSSDTQYF. The CDR3 DNA reads as TGTGCCAGCAGCTCCAGATCCTCAGATACGCAGTATTTT.

Comments on this clonotype: A single base separates this from a much larger clone, so it may be a read error. CDR3 nucleotides: TGTGCCAGCGCCCCATGGACGGAGTCCTACGAGCAGTACTTC. It is translated as CASAPWTESYEQYF. V is TRBV18 and J is TRBJ2-7; D unclear. Looked up from germline, CDR1 is KGHSH and CDR2 is LQKENI. There are 14 residues in the CDR3. V lost 8 bases, J lost 1 base, and 15 bases lay in between.

Ten or more counts support this clonotype. The chain is built from TRBV7-2 and TRBJ2-3; 9 bases map to TRBD2. The germline V gene encodes CDR1 SGHTA and CDR2 FQGNSA. This CDR3 is 16 amino acids long. Trimming cost V 1 base and J 6 bases; bases outside gene matches: 8. The CDR3 region is CASSLGAAGGGDTQYF. In DNA, the CDR3 is TGTGCCAGCAGCTTAGGGGCGGCGGGAGGGGGGGATACGCAGTATTTT.

The sample holds many counts of this clonotype. The chain uses TRBV5-1 and TRBJ2-2, with 12 bases lining up with TRBD2. V shed 4 bases, J shed 5 bases, and the junction held 6 bases outside the gene matches. The germline CDR1 and CDR2 sequences are SGHRS and YFSETQ. The CDR3 consists of 16 residues. CDR3 sequence reads: CASSLLTSGSTGELFF. For the CDR3, the DNA is TGCGCCAGCAGCCTATTGACTAGCGGGAGTACCGGGGAGCTGTTTTTT. Full variable domain (rest looked up from reference TRBV5-1 and TRBJ2-2): KAGVTQTPRYLIKTRGQQVTLSCSPISGHRSVSWYQQTPGQGLQFLFEYFSETQRNKGNFPGRFSGRQFSNSRSEMNVSTLELGDSALYLCASSLLTSGSTGELFFGEGSRLTVL.

The V call is TRBV9, the J call TRBJ2-5; TRBD2 agrees at 8 bases. Germline assignment: CDR1 SGDLS and CDR2 YYNGEE. This CDR3 spans 17 amino acids. V was clipped by 4 bases and J by 5 bases; unmatched bases: 16. The CDR3 reads CASSPRASGWGGETQYF. CDR3 nucleotides: TGTGCCAGCAGCCCTCGCGCTAGCGGGTGGGGTGGGGAGACCCAGTACTTC.

This clonotype came up many times. The chain carries TRBV27 and TRBJ1-3; D is possibly TRBD1 (6 bases). In germline, CDR1 is MNHEY, CDR2 SMNVEV (reference sequence). The V gene lost 4 bases and the J gene lost 0 bases, with 10 bases spanning the gap. This CDR3 is built from 15 residues. The CDR3 bases are TGTGCCAGCAGTTCCCGGGGGCTCTCTGGAAACACCATATATTTT. The encoded protein is CASSSRGLSGNTIYF.

This clonotype was found many times. The gene calls are TRBV9 and TRBJ1-1, with 8 bases fitting TRBD1. V gave up 0 bases and J gave up 6 bases; unmatched junction bases: 1. Germline V gives CDR1 SGDLS, CDR2 YYNGEE. The CDR3 contains 13 residues. The CDR3 region has the DNA TGTGCCAGCAGCGTAGGGACAGGGTCTGAAGCTTTCTTT. This encodes CASSVGTGSEAFF.

Concerning this clonotype: Since a much larger clone is just one base distant, this may be a read error. This chain joins TRBV6-2 or TRBV6-3 and TRBJ1-1; D is ambiguous. Germline CDR1 MNHEY, CDR2 SVGEGT. V was pared by 0 bases and J by 0 bases, with 8 bases between. The CDR3 length is 15 residues. Here the CDR3 reads CASSYSCRMNTEAFF. The DNA for the CDR3 is TGTGCCAGCAGTTACTCCTGCAGGATGAACACTGAAGCTTTCTTT.

This clonotype was seen only once. The chain links TRBV5-1 to TRBJ2-1, with TRBD2 identical over 10 bases. This CDR3 is built from 14 residues. Germline CDR1 is SGHRS and CDR2 is YFSETQ. The V gene end was trimmed by 7 bases and the J gene end by 5 bases; junction bases not matched to a gene: 6. CDR3 sequence reads: CASRTSGGNNEQFF. CDR3 bases: TGCGCCAGCCGGACTAGCGGTGGCAACAATGAGCAGTTCTTC.

This clonotype was found many times. The chain recombines TRBV20-1 with TRBJ2-1; D unresolved. The germline V and J ends were trimmed by 5 bases and 6 bases, with 5 bases remaining between them. Germline V CDR1 and CDR2: DFQATT, SNEGSKA (reference sequence). This CDR3 is built from 10 residues. CDR3: CSASSNEQFF. The DNA of the CDR3 is TGCAGTGCTTCTAGCAATGAGCAGTTCTTC.

This clonotype was recorded many times. This rearrangement joins TRBV2 to TRBJ2-3; 8 nucleotides line up with TRBD2. After removal of 3 bases from V and 5 bases from J, the junction contained 7 bases not matched to a gene. The germline CDR1 and CDR2 sequences are SNHLY and FYNNEI. This CDR3 has 15 residues. In DNA form, the CDR3 reads TGTGCCAGCAGTGACCCACAGCGGGAGCGAGATACGCAGTATTTT. Translating gives CASSDPQRERDTQYF. The variable domain in full, completed from reference TRBV2 and TRBJ2-3, reads EPEVTQTPSHQVTQMGQEVILRCVPISNHLYFYWYRQILGQKVEFLVSFYNNEISEKSEIFDDQFSVERPDGSNFTLKIRSTKLEDSAMYFCASSDPQRERDTQYFGPGTRLTVL.

There are many counts of this clonotype. The gene calls are TRBV12-3 or TRBV12-4 and TRBJ1-6, with D possibly matching TRBD1 (5 bases). The V end was cut by 1 base, the J end by 15 bases, with 7 bases between. The CDR3 totals 11 residues. CDR3 loop: CASSLEGRLHF. In DNA, the CDR3 is TGTGCCAGCAGTTTAGAGGGACGCCTCCACTTT.

V and J are TRBV7-9 and TRBJ1-1; unclear D gene. The V end was cut by 1 base, the J end by 4 bases, with 10 bases between. This CDR3 has 14 amino acids. The V gene's germline CDR1 is SEHNR and CDR2 FQNEAQ (reference sequence). CDR3 DNA: TGTGCCAGCAGCTTAGAGCACGGCGGCACTGAAGCTTTCTTT. It specifies CASSLEHGGTEAFF.

Many counts were recorded for this clonotype. The chain recombines TRBV5-5 with TRBJ2-5, with 7 bases matching TRBD2. This CDR3 spans 14 amino acids. Germline CDR1 is SGHKS and CDR2 is YYEKEE (reference sequence). The V and J ends lost 2 bases and 4 bases, in that order; junction bases with no gene match: 5. The CDR3 nucleotides are TGTGCCAGCAGCTTCACAACTAGCGTAGAGACCCAGTACTTC. Protein product: CASSFTTSVETQYF.

This clonotype was counted many times. This chain uses TRBV6-5 with TRBJ2-7; no clear D gene. This CDR3 comprises 14 residues. Germline V gives CDR1 MNHEY, CDR2 SVGAGI. The V and J ends lost 0 bases and 1 base respectively, with 7 bases between them. The CDR3 DNA follows: TGTGCCAGCAGTTACTCTGCAGCTTCCTACGAGCAGTACTTC. Protein: CASSYSAASYEQYF.

The chain combines TRBV7-8 with TRBJ2-1, with 9 positions matching TRBD1. Germline values: CDR1 SGHVS, CDR2 FQNEAQ. V dropped 1 base and J dropped 3; count of bases not matched to a gene: 10. The CDR3 covers 18 residues. CDR3 nucleotide sequence: TGTGCCAGCAGCTTAGAGAGGTTTCGGACAGGGGTCTACAATGAGCAGTTCTTC. This sequence encodes CASSLERFRTGVYNEQFF.

The sample holds a few counts of this clonotype. The V gene is TRBV29-1, the J gene TRBJ2-3; 9 nucleotides match TRBD2. V lost 6 bases and J lost 3; bases outside the gene matches: 7. This CDR3 is built from 14 residues. Germline V gene sequence: CDR1 SQVTM, CDR2 ANQGSEA. The CDR3 nucleotides read TGCAGCGTGTCTGTAGCGGGAGCAACAGATACGCAGTATTTT. This translates into CSVSVAGATDTQYF.

This CDR3 reads CSAIAGGPGNEQFF. The CDR3 DNA reads TGCAGTGCAATAGCGGGAGGGCCGGGAAATGAGCAGTTCTTC. The chain carries TRBV20-1 and TRBJ2-1; 11 positions match TRBD2. Trimming cost V 6 bases and J 7 bases; bases outside gene matches: 8. The germline CDR1 and CDR2 sequences are DFQATT and SNEGSKA (reference sequence). The CDR3 has 14 amino acids.

This clonotype came up a few times. J is TRBJ2-1 and V is TRBV4-1, with 12 bases matching TRBD2. Trimming removed 2 bases from V and 15 bases from J; junction bases left unmatched: 11. Germline V gene data show CDR1 as MGHRA and CDR2 as YSYEKL. The CDR3 is made up of 15 amino acids. CDR3 protein: CASSQTTSGRNVSFF. In DNA form, the CDR3 reads TGCGCCAGCAGCCAAACTACTAGCGGGAGGAACGTTTCGTTCTTC.